A single sample is the source of the 9 T cell receptor beta chains below, sequenced in a study of cytomegalovirus exposure and HLA in healthy donors. Sequenced by immunoSEQ multiplex PCR; TCRdb stores in-frame clones only, minus some. The repertoire has about 130,000 clones, 75% to 90% of them found once; the top ten carry about 1.1%. Material for sequencing was PBMCs. The source is a woman in her late teens or twenties in good health and CMV-seronegative.

This rearrangement joins TRBV5-6 to TRBJ2-7; maybe TRBD1 (6 bases). Germline CDR1 and CDR2: SGHDT and YYEEEE. The V end was cut by 3 bases, the J end by 1 base, with 11 bases between. The CDR3 sequence is 14 residues long. The CDR3 sequence is CASSSVGTSYEQYV. The CDR3, as DNA: TGTGCCAGCAGCTCCGTCGGGACATCCTACGAGCAGTACGTC.

The J gene is TRBJ2-7, the V gene TRBV6-5; D is ambiguous. The CDR3 totals 15 residues. Trimming left V 0 bases short and J 0 bases short, with 9 bases between. Germline-derived CDR1 and CDR2 are MNHEY and SVGAGI. CDR3 nucleotides: TGTGCCAGCAGTTACTCCCTTCTCAGCTCCTACGAGCAGTACTTC. This gives the protein CASSYSLLSSYEQYF.

The chain recombines TRBV5-1 with TRBJ2-2; TRBD2 matches 8 bases. V shed 3 bases and J 7 bases; nucleotides not matched to a gene: 11. The CDR3 contains 16 residues. Germline CDR1 and CDR2: SGHRS and YFSETQ. The CDR3, as DNA: TGCGCCAGCAGCTCGGCAAGACCGGGAGGGGTCGGGGAGCTGTTTTTT. It specifies CASSSARPGGVGELFF.

In its sample, this clone was seen once. CDR3 region: CASSAPRDFSGANVLTF. The CDR3 region has the DNA TGTGCCAGCAGTGCCCCCAGGGATTTCTCTGGGGCCAACGTCCTGACTTTC. The chain links TRBV6-1 to TRBJ2-6; possibly TRBD1 for D (5 bases). The CDR3 covers 17 residues. Trimming removed 4 bases from V and 0 bases from J, with 13 bases in between. Germline assignment: CDR1 MNHNS and CDR2 SASEGT.

J is TRBJ1-3 and V is TRBV11-2; D not certain. The germline CDR1 and CDR2 sequences are SGHAT and FQNNGV. CDR3 length: 15 residues. Trimming shortened V by 5 bases and J by 4 bases, and 15 bases separated the two germline ends. CDR3 sequence (DNA): TGTGCCAGCAGCCCCCTTCGAGCGGGGGGAAACACCATATATTTT. Amino acid sequence: CASSPLRAGGNTIYF.

The V call is TRBV19, the J call TRBJ2-5; unclear D gene. V was shortened by 5 bases and J by 5 bases, with 18 bases between the two germline ends. Germline lookup yields CDR1 LNHDA and CDR2 SQIVND (reference sequence). The CDR3 runs 15 residues. CDR3 nucleotide sequence: TGTGCCAGTAGTGCCTTGGGCCTACCCTCTGAGACCCAGTACTTC. It codes for CASSALGLPSETQYF.

The rearrangement uses TRBV11-2 and TRBJ2-5, with D perhaps TRBD2 (6 bases). The CDR3 runs 15 residues. Trimming removed 1 base at V and 1 base at J, with 10 bases between. Germline CDR1 and CDR2: SGHAT and FQNNGV. For the CDR3, the DNA is TGTGCCAGCAGCTTAGGGGCTAGCGTCCAAGAGACCCAGTACTTC. It is translated as CASSLGASVQETQYF.

The gene calls are TRBV11-2 and TRBJ2-3; 12 nucleotides match TRBD2. Germline V gives CDR1 SGHAT, CDR2 FQNNGV. The trim removed 4 bases at V and 2 bases at J, leaving 4 bases unmatched. The CDR3 totals 16 residues. CDR3 sequence: CASSSLAGGNTDTQYF. CDR3 in DNA: TGTGCCAGCAGCTCCCTAGCGGGGGGGAACACAGATACGCAGTATTTT.

This clone was found once. The chain combines TRBV2 with TRBJ1-6; the D is unclear. Looked up from germline, CDR1 is SNHLY and CDR2 is FYNNEI. Between the trimmed V and J ends, which lost 2 bases and 5 bases, there was a span of 13 bases. The CDR3 extends over 16 amino acids. The CDR3 DNA reads as TGTGCCAGCAGTGAAAGTGGCGGTGGAGATAATTCACCCCTCCACTTT. Its protein product is CASSESGGGDNSPLHF.